The T cell receptor beta chain under discussion was sequenced for a study of vaccination effects on CD4 cells after COVID-19. Study outcomes and limitations: Clonal contraction was marked in infection- and vaccine-induced clones late after vaccination.

Sequencing was preceded by expansion of antigen-specific CD4+ T cells with viral peptide pools in the ViraFEST assay. Following 10 days of culture, CD4+ T cells were isolated. Recipients of the vaccine had no prior SARS-CoV-2 infection and negative nucleocapsid antibodies. Measured with immunoSEQ multiplex PCR; TCRdb has only the in-frame clones, and not every one. The repertoire holds about 27,000 clones, with about 70% as singletons. The germline V gene encodes CDR1 SGHDN and CDR2 FVKESK. V was clipped by 6 bases and J by 0 bases, with 15 bases between them. The CDR3 runs 16 residues. As concerns this clone: Its specificity is not known.

The TCR originated in a human donor who received a COVID-19 vaccine. The specimen comprised CD4+ T cells from PBMCs cultured with HCoV-NL63 spike peptides, sampled before COVID-19 vaccination. The chain uses TRBV14 and TRBJ2-1, with D tentatively TRBD1 (6 bases). DNA for the CDR3: TGTGCCAGCAGGGACATGAGGGGGAGCTCCTACAATGAGCAGTTCTTC. Amino acid sequence: CASRDMRGSSYNEQFF.